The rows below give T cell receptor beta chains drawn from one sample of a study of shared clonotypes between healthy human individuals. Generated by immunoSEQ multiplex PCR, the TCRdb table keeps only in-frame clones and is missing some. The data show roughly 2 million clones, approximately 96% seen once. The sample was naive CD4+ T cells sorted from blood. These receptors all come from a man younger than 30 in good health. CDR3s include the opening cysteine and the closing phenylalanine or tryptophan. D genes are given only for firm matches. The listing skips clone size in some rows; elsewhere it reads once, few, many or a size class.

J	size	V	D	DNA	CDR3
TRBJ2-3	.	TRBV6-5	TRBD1	TGTGCCAGCAGTTACTCGAGGGGACAGCGCACAGATACGCAGTATTTT	CASSYSRGQRTDTQYF
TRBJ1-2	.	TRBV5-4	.	TGTGCCAGCAGTCTGGAGACAGGACCAACTTATGGCTACACCTTC	CASSLETGPTYGYTF
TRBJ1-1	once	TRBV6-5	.	TGTGCCAGCAGTTACTCGATTGTAGGGAACACTGAAGCTTTCTTT	CASSYSIVGNTEAFF
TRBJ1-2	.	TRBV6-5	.	TGTGCCAGCAGTCCCAGGGGTAGAAACTATGGCTACACCTTC	CASSPRGRNYGYTF
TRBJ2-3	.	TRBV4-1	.	TGCGCCAGCAGCCAAGGGCAGGGACACACAGATACGCAGTATTTT	CASSQGQGHTDTQYF
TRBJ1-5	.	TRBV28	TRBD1	TGTGCCAGCAGTCCGCCCGGGACAGGGACTCAGCCCCAGCATTTT	CASSPPGTGTQPQHF
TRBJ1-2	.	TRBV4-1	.	TGCGCCAGCAGCCAGACAGGAAACTATGGCTACACCTTC	CASSQTGNYGYTF
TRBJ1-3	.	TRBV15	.	TGTGCCACCAGCAGAGATACTCTGAGCTCTGGAAACACCATATATTTT	CATSRDTLSSGNTIYF
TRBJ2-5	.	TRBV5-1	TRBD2	TGCGCCAGCAGCTTGTCGTCTAGCGGAGTGGAGACCCAGTACTTC	CASSLSSSGVETQYF
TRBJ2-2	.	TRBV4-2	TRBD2	TGTGCCAGCAGCCAAGTGGCTAGCGGGAGGATCGGTACCGGGGAGCTGTTTTTT	CASSQVASGRIGTGELFF
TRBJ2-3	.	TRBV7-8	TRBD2	TGTGCCAGCAGCTTAGGGCCGACTAGCGGGGCCACAGATACGCAGTATTTT	CASSLGPTSGATDTQYF
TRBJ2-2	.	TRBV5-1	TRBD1	TGCGCCAGCAGCTTGACGGGACAGGCCGGAACCGGGGAGCTGTTTTTT	CASSLTGQAGTGELFF
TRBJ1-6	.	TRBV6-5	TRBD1	TGTGCCAGCAGTTCCGGGACAGGGGGCCTTAATTCACCCCTCCACTTT	CASSSGTGGLNSPLHF
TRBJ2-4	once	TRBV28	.	TGTGCCAGCAGTCAACAAGCATTAGCCAAAAACATTCAGTACTTC	CASSQQALAKNIQYF
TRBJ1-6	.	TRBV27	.	TGTGCCAGCAGTCAGGACACGTCATCTATAACTTCACCCCTCCACTTT	CASSQDTSSITSPLHF
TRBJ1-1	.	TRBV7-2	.	TGTGCCAGCAGCTTAGAAGCAGGCAAGAACACTGAAGCTTTCTTT	CASSLEAGKNTEAFF
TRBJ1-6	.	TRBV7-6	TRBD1	TGTGCCAGCAGTCCCGACAGGGTGAGGTCACCCCTCCACTTT	CASSPDRVRSPLHF
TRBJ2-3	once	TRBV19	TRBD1	TGTGCCAGTAGTATCCGGGACAGGGTCCTTTCAGATACGCAGTATTTT	CASSIRDRVLSDTQYF
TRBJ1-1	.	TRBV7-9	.	TGTGCCAGCAGCTCCAGGGGCACTGAAGCTTTCTTT	CASSSRGTEAFF
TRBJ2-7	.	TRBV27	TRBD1	TGTGCCAGCAGGGTCGGGGACAGGTCCTACGAGCAGTACTTC	CASRVGDRSYEQYF
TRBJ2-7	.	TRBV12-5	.	TGTGCTAGTGGTCCGGGGGCTCCCGAGCAGTACTTC	CASGPGAPEQYF
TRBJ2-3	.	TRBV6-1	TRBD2	TGTGCCAGCAGTGAGCTAGCGGGAGATGTAGATACGCAGTATTTT	CASSELAGDVDTQYF
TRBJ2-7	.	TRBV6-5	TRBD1	TGTGCCAGCAGCACACCGGGACAGGGAATCGGGGAGCAGTACTTC	CASSTPGQGIGEQYF
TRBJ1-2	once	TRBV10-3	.	TGTGCCATCAAGGATCTTTTAACTGCTAACTATGGCTACACCTTC	CAIKDLLTANYGYTF
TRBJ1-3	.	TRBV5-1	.	TGCGCCAGCAGCCCGACGGAGTCGGGAAACACCATATATTTT	CASSPTESGNTIYF
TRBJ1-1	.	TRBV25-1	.	TGTGCCAGCAGTGAGGCTCAGCTAAACACTGAAGCTTTCTTT	CASSEAQLNTEAFF
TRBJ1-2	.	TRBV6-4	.	TGTGCCAGCAGTGACTCCCTCGGTGGCTACACCTTC	CASSDSLGGYTF
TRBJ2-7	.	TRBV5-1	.	TGCGCCAGCAGCCCCAGGGTTCTCACCTACGAGCAGTACTTC	CASSPRVLTYEQYF
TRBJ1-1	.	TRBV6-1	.	TGTGCCAGCAGTGTTAATACAGCCTTAATGAACACTGAAGCTTTCTTT	CASSVNTALMNTEAFF
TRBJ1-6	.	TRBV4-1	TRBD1	TGCGCCAGCAGCCCCGGGACAGGTAGTGTAGGGGTTAATTCACCCCTCCACTTT	CASSPGTGSVGVNSPLHF
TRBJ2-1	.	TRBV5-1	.	TGCGCCAGCAGCTTGGATACAGCGGACAATGAGCAGTTCTTC	CASSLDTADNEQFF
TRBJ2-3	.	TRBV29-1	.	TGCAGCGTTGAGCCGGGATTCACAGATACGCAGTATTTT	CSVEPGFTDTQYF
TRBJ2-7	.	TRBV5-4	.	TGTGCCAGCAGCCGGGACTTGAGCTCCTACGAGCAGTACTTC	CASSRDLSSYEQYF
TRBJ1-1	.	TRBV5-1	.	TGCGCCAGCAGCTTGCCAGGGATGAACACTGAAGCTTTCTTT	CASSLPGMNTEAFF
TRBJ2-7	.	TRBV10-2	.	TGCGCCAGCAGTGAGTCTTGGGCAGGGACAAGGCGACCCTACGAGCAGTACTTC	CASSESWAGTRRPYEQYF
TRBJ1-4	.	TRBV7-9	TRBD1	TGTGCCAGCAGCTCCCGAGGATCGGACAGGAGAACTAATGAAAAACTGTTTTTT	CASSSRGSDRRTNEKLFF
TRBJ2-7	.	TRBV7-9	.	TGTGCCAGCAGCTTAGTGGGCTACGAGCAGTACTTC	CASSLVGYEQYF
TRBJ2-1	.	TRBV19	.	TGTGCCAGTAGTGGCCCAAGGGGGGGGCAGGCTGTCAATGAGCAGTTCTTC	CASSGPRGGQAVNEQFF
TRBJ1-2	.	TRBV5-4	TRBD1	TGTGCCAGCAGATCCGGGACAGGGAATTATGGCTACACCTTC	CASRSGTGNYGYTF
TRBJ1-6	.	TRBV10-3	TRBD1	TGTGCCATCAGTGAGGGACAGGGAGACTCACCCCTCCACTTT	CAISEGQGDSPLHF
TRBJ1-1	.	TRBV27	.	TGTGCCAGCAGCAAACCAGGGACCGGAGGTGAAGCTTTCTTT	CASSKPGTGGEAFF
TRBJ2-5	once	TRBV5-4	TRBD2	TGTGCCAGCAGCCCCCTAGCGGGAAAAGAAGAGACCCAGTACTTC	CASSPLAGKEETQYF
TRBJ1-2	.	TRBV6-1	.	TGTGCCAGTAGGTGGGCCGAAGCTAACTATGGCTACACCTTC	CASRWAEANYGYTF
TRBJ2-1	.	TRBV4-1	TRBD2	TGCGCCAGCAGCCAAGGGCTAGCGGGAGGTAGCTCCTACAATGAGCAGTTCTTC	CASSQGLAGGSSYNEQFF
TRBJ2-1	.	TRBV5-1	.	TGCGCCAGCAGCTCCGGACGCGCGCCGCAGAATGAGCAGTTCTTC	CASSSGRAPQNEQFF
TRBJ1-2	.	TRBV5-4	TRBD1	TGTGCCAGCAGCCCGCGACAGGGAGGATATGGCTACACCTTC	CASSPRQGGYGYTF
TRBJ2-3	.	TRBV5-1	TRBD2	TGCGCCAGCAGCCCACTAGCGGGGAGCACAGATACGCAGTATTTT	CASSPLAGSTDTQYF
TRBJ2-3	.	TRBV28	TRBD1	TGTGCCAGCAGTTCGGGACAGGGCACAGATACGCAGTATTTT	CASSSGQGTDTQYF
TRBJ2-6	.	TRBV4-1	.	TGCGCCAGCAGCCAAGATCAACCCCGGGATGCTGGGGCCAACGTCCTGACTTTC	CASSQDQPRDAGANVLTF
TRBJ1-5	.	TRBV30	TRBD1	TGTGCCTGGAGCCTCGGGGACAGCCTCAATCAGCCCCAGCATTTT	CAWSLGDSLNQPQHF
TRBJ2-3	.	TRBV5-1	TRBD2	TGCGCCAGCAGCCCGAGCGGGAGGGCCCCAGATACGCAGTATTTT	CASSPSGRAPDTQYF
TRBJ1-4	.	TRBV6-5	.	TGTGCCAGCAGTTACTCCCTCTGGGGGGGGGAACTGTTTTTT	CASSYSLWGGELFF
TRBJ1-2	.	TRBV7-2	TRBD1	TGTGCCAGCAGCCCAGGGACAGTCGGCTATGGCTACACCTTC	CASSPGTVGYGYTF
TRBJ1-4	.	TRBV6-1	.	TGTGCCAGCGGAGGGGGGAATAATGAAAAACTGTTTTTT	CASGGGNNEKLFF
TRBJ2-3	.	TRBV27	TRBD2	TGTGCCAGCAAAGGACTAGCGGGAGTAGATACGCAGTATTTT	CASKGLAGVDTQYF